This is a list of T cell receptor beta chains from one sample in a study of cytomegalovirus exposure and HLA in healthy donors. TCRdb keeps only in-frame clones here, not all; method: immunoSEQ multiplex PCR. Of roughly 170,000 clones in the sample, about 79% were seen once. Sequencing was performed on PBMCs. The source is a female donor in good health and CMV-seronegative. CDR3s include the opening cysteine and the closing phenylalanine or tryptophan. D genes are given only for firm matches. Not all rows give a size; the values are once, few, many and, for expanded clones, a class.

>.|TRBV19|TRBJ2-7|.|13
TGTGCCAGTAGTCTCTTCGAGGGCTACGAGCAGTACTTC
CASSLFEGYEQYF
>.|TRBV19|TRBJ2-7|.|12
TGTGCCAGTAACCCCGGGGCCTACGAGCAGTACTTC
CASNPGAYEQYF
>.|TRBV25-1|TRBJ2-4|.|13
TGTGCCAGCAGGGGGCCTGGTATTGGCAGTCAGTACTTC
CASRGPGIGSQYF
>.|TRBV6-5|TRBJ1-1|.|15
TGTGCCAGCAGCCCCTGGGGAGGGGAGAACACTGAAGCTTTCTTT
CASSPWGGENTEAFF
>.|TRBV7-2|TRBJ2-5|.|15
TGTGCCAGCAGTGATAAGCGGGTCCTTCAAGAGACCCAGTACTTC
CASSDKRVLQETQYF
>.|TRBV5-1|TRBJ1-2|.|13
TGCGCCAGCAGCCCGGACACTAACTATGGCTACACCTTC
CASSPDTNYGYTF
>.|TRBV4-2|TRBJ2-1|.|11
TGTGCCAGCAGCCAAGCTTTCGAGCAGTTCTTC
CASSQAFEQFF
>.|TRBV6-4|TRBJ2-3|TRBD2|16
TGTGCCAGCAGTGCTGGGACTAGCGGGGCCACAGATACGCAGTATTTT
CASSAGTSGATDTQYF
>few|TRBV27|TRBJ2-3|.|14
TGTGCCAGCGGACTTAGCAGGAGCACAGATACGCAGTATTTT
CASGLSRSTDTQYF
>.|TRBV27|TRBJ1-6|.|20
TGTGCCAGCAAATCTTGGGTAGCACTGCGTTCCATACTTTTTAATTCACCCCTCCACTTT
CASKSWVALRSILFNSPLHF
>.|TRBV18|TRBJ1-2|.|14
TGTGCCAGCTCACCAGAGCATTTGTCCTATGGCTACACCTTC
CASSPEHLSYGYTF
>.|TRBV9|TRBJ2-1|.|16
TGTGCCAGCAGCGCCCCTGGGGGCGCGTCCTACAATGAGCAGTTCTTC
CASSAPGGASYNEQFF
>.|TRBV10-3|TRBJ1-1|TRBD1|16
TGTGCCATCAGTGAAGACAGGGTCCCCATGAACACTGAAGCTTTCTTT
CAISEDRVPMNTEAFF
>few|TRBV5-1|TRBJ2-7|TRBD2|10
TGCGCCAGCAGCACCGGACTAGCGAACTTC
CASSTGLANF
>.|TRBV19|TRBJ1-5|.|16
TGTGCCAGCCAAAAACTGGTGACGGAGACCAATCAGCCCCAGCATTTT
CASQKLVTETNQPQHF
>.|TRBV19|TRBJ2-2|.|15
TGTGCCAGTAGGGACCTGACTCTAGGGGCCGGGGAGCTGTTTTTT
CASRDLTLGAGELFF
>.|TRBV6-5|TRBJ2-3|TRBD2|15
TGTGCCAGCAGTTACGAGCGGGGGGACACAGATACGCAGTATTTT
CASSYERGDTDTQYF
>.|TRBV30|TRBJ2-3|.|13
TGTGCCTGGAACACCGGAAACACAGATACGCGGTATTTT
CAWNTGNTDTRYF
>.|TRBV5-5|TRBJ2-7|TRBD1|15
TGTGCCAGCAGCTTGGACCAGGGGGCCTTCTACGAGCAGTACTTC
CASSLDQGAFYEQYF
>.|TRBV5-1|TRBJ2-1|TRBD2|17
TGCGCCAGCAGCCTAGCTCCCCTAGCGGGGCAATACAATGAGCAGTTCTTC
CASSLAPLAGQYNEQFF
>few|TRBV7-7|TRBJ2-7|TRBD1|13
TGTGCTAGCAGCCCTGGACAGGGCTACGAGCAGTACTTC
CASSPGQGYEQYF
>once|TRBV5-1|TRBJ2-1|TRBD2|14
TGCGCCAGCAGCTTAGCTAGCGGGAACAATGAGCAGTTCTTC
CASSLASGNNEQFF
>.|TRBV5-1|TRBJ2-2|.|15
TGCGCCAGCAGCGTTGCGGAGACCCGCACCGGGGAGCTGTTTTTT
CASSVAETRTGELFF
>.|TRBV25-1|TRBJ2-7|TRBD2|15
TGTGCCAGCAGTTCGACCAGCGGGGGCGGGATCGAGCAGTACTTC
CASSSTSGGGIEQYF
>.|TRBV7-3|TRBJ2-1|TRBD2|15
TGTGCCAGCAGCTTAAGCGGGGGATCCTACAATGAGCAGTTCTTC
CASSLSGGSYNEQFF
>.|TRBV2|TRBJ1-5|.|15
TGTGCCAGCAGTGGGGTTTCGGGGAACTATCAGCCCCAGCATTTT
CASSGVSGNYQPQHF
>.|TRBV19|TRBJ1-5|TRBD1|21
TGTGCCAGTTCCGTTATAGGACAGGGAGGGGGGACGCCTAGATTAGATCAGCCCCAGCATTTT
CASSVIGQGGGTPRLDQPQHF
>.|TRBV7-2|TRBJ2-3|.|15
TGTGCCACCCTGAAGGTGGAGGCCATCACAGATACGCAGTATTTT
CATLKVEAITDTQYF
>once|TRBV6-5|TRBJ1-1|.|11
TGTGCCAGCACCAACGGAGTTGGAGCTTTCTTT
CASTNGVGAFF
>.|TRBV7-9|TRBJ2-7|.|12
TGTGCCAGCAGCTTCCCGGGAAGCGAGCAGTACTTC
CASSFPGSEQYF
>.|TRBV28|TRBJ2-1|.|15
TGTGCCAGCAGTTCCCCCGGGACACCTTCCCTTGAGCAGTTCTTC
CASSSPGTPSLEQFF
>.|TRBV5-6|TRBJ2-7|TRBD2|13
TGTGCCAGCAGCTGGGGGACTATCTACGAGCAGTACTTC
CASSWGTIYEQYF
>.|TRBV25-1|TRBJ2-5|TRBD1|15
TGTGCCAGTACAGGGGGCCGAACGTCCCGAGAGACCCAGTACTTC
CASTGGRTSRETQYF
>once|TRBV11-2|TRBJ1-5|.|13
TGTGCCAGCAGCTTAGATCCGGGTCAGCCCCAGCATTTT
CASSLDPGQPQHF
>.|TRBV28|TRBJ2-6|.|14
TGTGCCAGCAGTTTATTTGCTGGGGCCAACGGCCTGACTTTC
CASSLFAGANGLTF
>.|TRBV27|TRBJ2-2|.|16
TGTGCCAGCAGTTTAGGCGGGGGCCATCCTACCGGGGAGCTGTTTTTT
CASSLGGGHPTGELFF
>.|TRBV27|TRBJ1-1|TRBD1|15
TGTGCCAGCAGCCCTTCAGGGGGCGAGGGAACTGAAGCTTTCTTT
CASSPSGGEGTEAFF
>.|TRBV13|TRBJ2-3|.|15
TGTGCCAGCAGCTTAGGCCTCCGTCGTCCAGATACGCAGTATTTT
CASSLGLRRPDTQYF
>.|TRBV5-1|TRBJ2-3|TRBD2|16
TGCGCCAGCAGCTTAGGGGCTAGCGGGGTAGGAGATACGCAGTATTTT
CASSLGASGVGDTQYF
>few|TRBV27|TRBJ2-7|TRBD1|15
TGTGCCAGCAGTCGAAGCCCCAGGGGGACCTACGAGCAGTACTTC
CASSRSPRGTYEQYF
>.|TRBV4-2|TRBJ2-7|.|15
TGTGCCAGCAGCCAAGTCTCGGTTCTGACCTACGAGCAGTACTTC
CASSQVSVLTYEQYF
>.|TRBV7-2|TRBJ1-1|TRBD1|15
TGTGCCAGCAGCTTAGGGGACAGGCGGAACACTGAAGCTTTCTTT
CASSLGDRRNTEAFF
>.|TRBV5-1|TRBJ2-1|.|13
TGCGCCAGCAGCTTTGGCTCCCTCGATGAGCAGTTCTTC
CASSFGSLDEQFF
>few|TRBV5-8|TRBJ1-1|.|14
TGTGCCAGCAAGTCTGTGGGGAGTAGCACTGAAGCTTTCTTT
CASKSVGSSTEAFF